This T cell receptor (beta chain) is from a study of T cells in Graves' hyperthyroidism and ophthalmopathy. This clonotype was counted only a few times. Criteria for exclusion of patients were uncontrolled infection, other autoimmune disease, pregnancy or lactation. Before ophthalmopathy appeared, progressors gave blood at initial hyperthyroidism diagnosis. Amplification of TCR beta CDR3 regions was performed using RNA transcripts as template. First-round RT-PCR of the TCR CDR3 relied on the HTBI primer set. A single record per CDR3 protein comes from TCRdb applying MiXCR to the multiplex PCR reads. The sample holds some 600,000 distinct CDR3 sequences, approximately 13% seen once. The TCR was taken from a woman younger than 45 with Graves' hyperthyroidism that later progressed to Graves' ophthalmopathy. The specimen was blood.

The CDR3 DNA reads as TGTGCCAGCAGATTTAGGTTTGGTTGGACAGGGTCCTACGAGCAGTACTTC. Amino acids: CASRFRFGWTGSYEQYF. This sequence joins TRBV12-3 or TRBV12-4 and TRBJ2-7; TRBD1 matches at 8 bases. The V gene end was trimmed by 6 bases and the J gene end by 1 base; junction bases not matched to a gene: 14. The CDR3 contains 17 residues.